This TCR beta chain was found in a study of read filtering for tumor transcriptome and immune sequencing (dated by TCRdb to about 2020). Turning to the overall study: The cohort had 17 male and 11 to 15 female patients with a mean age of roughly 62 years, ranging from about 47 to 90. Under revised international staging, fewer than ten patients fell into R-ISS I, about 17 into R-ISS II and about 7 into R-ISS III. After DNase treatment, whole-transcriptome libraries were prepared using the TruSeq RNA Access Library Prep Kit. Per sample, about 3.5 to 11 million TCR-region mapped reads were obtained with IR-seq, compared with only roughly 80 to 1273 with RNA-seq. Using the same bone marrow samples, the study ran both targeted immune repertoire sequencing and bulk whole-transcriptome sequencing and then compared the TCR repertoires from each method. As a main aim, a read-filtering strategy for immune repertoire data was addressed, with the specific question being whether clonotypes supported by a single read should be removed. Beyond this particular receptor, the publication reports: The correlation between IR-seq and RNA-seq shared clonotype proportions rose when single-read clonotypes were removed. Compared with RNA-seq, IR-seq captured clonotypes at much higher depth and more reliably, and a smaller IR-seq throughput was enough to identify most shared clonotypes. Rather than purified T cells, the sorted CD138-negative fraction was a mixed bone marrow immune population. Single-read clonotypes made up around 82% of clonotypes but only 3.5% to 4.5% of total reads in IR-seq, compared with around 70% of clonotypes and approximately 45% of reads in RNA-seq.

Ten or more counts support this clonotype. The antigen it recognizes is unknown. The input lacks base qualities; no much larger clone sits a single base away. Starting from 400 to 450 ng RNA, TCR libraries were constructed with the Immunoverse kit using molecular barcoded adaptors that cover the alpha/delta and beta/gamma chains. TCR library preparation used the same RNA that was used for transcriptome sequencing. Sequencing of the TCR libraries was done on an Illumina HiSeq 4000 with 2 x 150 cycles. Per the source publication's procedure: Using MiXCR, which included quality filtering and error correction, TCR reads were aligned to human V, D, J and C references and then assembled into CDR3 clonotypes. The tcR package in R was used to analyze clonotype counts and gene usage diversity. For inspection of raw mapping reads, RNA-seq reads were mapped by STAR aligner version 2.5.3a onto GRCh37 of the human genome. To test how sequencing depth affected the clonotypes detected, IR-seq fastq files were randomly downsampled with Seqtk 1.3. The public reads were reprocessed in TCRdb via fastp at Q25 and MiXCR, keeping in-frame beta chains. Every entry covers one CDR3 protein and lists the most common genes and DNA from its rows. For this entry, the V and J calls and clone size follow TCRdb and not the study's own pipeline. This sample gives 60,000 or so distinct CDR3 sequences in total; around a fifth of them show up just once. The ten largest account for around 9.9% of the sample.

V lost 0 bases and J lost 0 bases; the stretch between them is 6 bases long. Including the terminal cysteine and phenylalanine, the CDR3 comprises 15 residues. Kept here is only the CDR3 DNA, which spans 45 bases and is read in frame from base 1. In the germline V gene, CDR1 corresponds to SQVTM and CDR2 to ANQGSEA. Bone marrow was sampled from every patient at the time of active disease. Ficoll-Hypaque density gradient centrifugation was used to isolate the bone marrow mononuclear cells. To remove myeloma plasma cells, the cells were labeled with CD138 magnetic microbeads on a MACS separator, and CD138-negative cells were then collected by negative selection. The purity of the isolated cells was checked by flow cytometry with CD138 antibodies on an Attune NxT. TRIzol reagent was used to extract total RNA, and a NanoDrop spectrophotometer was used to quantify the extracted RNA. For each patient, paired RNA-seq and IR-seq were run on the CD138-negative bone marrow sample from that patient.

The sequence is built from TRBV29-1 and TRBJ2-6, with an unclear D gene assignment. This sequence originates from a donor aged 40 or over with multiple myeloma. The material sequenced was a population of CD138-negative cells sorted from bone marrow. The cell subset or site label corresponds to: bone marrow mononuclear cells depleted of CD138+ plasma/myeloma cells by negative magnetic selection. This receptor carries the CDR3 CSVEDQGSGANVLTF. The nucleotide sequence reads TGCAGCGTTGAAGATCAAGGCTCTGGGGCCAACGTCCTGACTTTC.